The 18 T cell receptor beta chains below come from one sample, sequenced in a study of T cell repertoires in cytomegalovirus infection (dated by TCRdb to the late 2010s). Sequencing relied on an Illumina HiSeq 1500. TCRdb reprocessed the public reads (quality trimming at Q25 with fastp, clone calling with MiXCR) and kept in-frame beta chains. Here each entry gathers all rows of one CDR3 protein and keeps the most common genes and DNA. Across this sample there are more than 400,000 distinct CDR3 sequences, with about 26% seen only once. The biggest ten clones account for roughly 13% of the sample. The sample taken for sequencing was PBMCs. These receptor sequences come from a human donor in good health (CMV status not recorded). Some clones in this sample may be carry-over from other donors' samples.

This clonotype was seen ten or more times. This chain uses TRBV7-2 with TRBJ1-5, with a possible D match to TRBD1 (5 bases). The length of the CDR3 is 12 residues. V was trimmed by 3 bases and J by 7 bases, leaving 7 bases between them. Germline loops: CDR1 SGHTA, CDR2 FQGNSA. The CDR3 DNA follows: TGTGCCAGCAGCTTTCGGGGGCAGCCCCAGCATTTT. This codes for CASSFRGQPQHF.

This clonotype occurred many times. The rearrangement joins TRBV7-2 to TRBJ2-6; 7 bases map to TRBD2. The CDR3 runs 17 residues. Germline V gives CDR1 SGHTA, CDR2 FQGNSA. The V gene end was trimmed by 4 bases and the J gene end by 3 bases; junction bases not matched to a gene: 9. In DNA, the CDR3 is TGTGCCAGCAGCTCCAGGGAGGGAGCGCATGGGGCCAACGTCCTGACTTTC. It translates to CASSSREGAHGANVLTF.

This chain uses TRBV4-2 with TRBJ2-7, with 15 positions matching TRBD2. The CDR3 extends over 16 amino acids. Germline assignment: CDR1 LGHNA and CDR2 YNFKEQ. Trimming cost V 2 bases and J 10 bases; bases outside gene matches: 9. The CDR3 loop reads CASSQFTGTSGRSQYF. As DNA, the CDR3 is TGTGCCAGCAGCCAATTCACCGGGACTAGCGGGAGGTCCCAGTACTTC.

This clonotype was seen more than once but under ten times. The CDR3 nucleotides are TGTGCCAGCAGCTACCAGGCGGGACCGCGGGGCGAGCAGTACTTC. Its translation is CASSYQAGPRGEQYF. The gene calls are TRBV7-2 and TRBJ2-7; D might be TRBD2 (6 bases). The CDR3 is 15 amino acids. The germline gives CDR1 SGHTA, CDR2 FQGNSA. The germline V and J ends were trimmed by 4 bases and 6 bases, with 19 bases remaining between them.

The rearrangement uses TRBV7-8 and TRBJ2-3; D uncertain. The ends were cut back, 10 bases at V and 0 bases at J, with 14 bases in the middle. The CDR3 contains 14 residues. Germline V gene sequence: CDR1 SGHVS, CDR2 FQNEAQ. CDR3 residues: CATRLGSSTDTQYF. The CDR3, as DNA: TGTGCCACCCGGCTGGGGTCGAGCACAGATACGCAGTATTTT.

This chain connects TRBV7-8 to TRBJ2-3; D is perhaps TRBD2 (5 bases). Germline CDR1 and CDR2: SGHVS and FQNEAQ. Trimming removed 5 bases at V and 6 bases at J, with 18 bases between. The CDR3 is 15 residues long. The CDR3 loop is CASSQRRLPGDTQYF. As DNA, the CDR3 is TGTGCCAGCAGCCAAAGGCGACTACCGGGGGATACGCAGTATTTT.

This clonotype was seen a handful of times. This sequence joins TRBV19 and TRBJ1-5, with a possible D match to TRBD1 (5 bases). CDR3 length equals 14 residues. Trimming left V 5 bases short and J 9 bases short, with 17 bases between. CDR1 and CDR2 from the germline V gene are LNHDA and SQIVND (reference sequence). The CDR3 reads CASSLVQALWPQHF. In DNA form, the CDR3 reads TGTGCCAGTAGTTTGGTACAGGCATTGTGGCCCCAGCATTTT.

The V call is TRBV11-2, the J call TRBJ2-1, with 11 nucleotides matching TRBD1. Per germline, CDR1 SGHAT and CDR2 FQNNGV. This CDR3 has 14 residues. V shed 7 bases, J shed 6 bases, and the junction held 5 bases outside the gene matches. The CDR3 DNA reads as TGTGCCAGCAACACCGGGACAGGGGGCAATGAGCAGTTCTTC. It is translated as CASNTGTGGNEQFF.

The chain is built from TRBV7-6 and TRBJ2-2; 10 bases align to TRBD2. CDR3 length equals 17 residues. The V gene's germline CDR1 is SGHVS and CDR2 FNYEAQ. V shed 4 bases, J shed 3 bases, and the junction held 8 bases outside the gene matches. This CDR3 reads CASSSRLAGGYTGELFF. DNA of the CDR3: TGTGCCAGCAGCTCCCGATTAGCGGGAGGTTACACCGGGGAGCTGTTTTTT.

This clonotype was detected many times. This chain links TRBV7-2 with TRBJ2-5, with TRBD2 matching 11 bases. This CDR3 has 16 residues. The V gene's germline CDR1 is SGHTA and CDR2 FQGNSA. J was trimmed by 2 bases and V by 4 bases; bases with no gene match: 6. The CDR3 DNA follows: TGTGCCAGCAGCTACTCCCGGACTAGCGGGCAAGAGACCCAGTACTTC. The encoded protein is CASSYSRTSGQETQYF.

The chain uses TRBV30 and TRBJ2-1, with 11 bases aligning to TRBD2. After removal of 0 bases from V and 5 bases from J, the junction contained 6 bases not matched to a gene. Germline CDR1 reads GTSNPN; CDR2 reads SVGIG (reference sequence). This CDR3 is 16 amino acids long. CDR3 nucleotides: TGTGCCTGGAGTGTACCCGAACTAGCGGGGGACAATGAGCAGTTCTTC. Translation: CAWSVPELAGDNEQFF.

The chain links TRBV9 to TRBJ2-3, with D unresolved. Germline loops: CDR1 SGDLS, CDR2 YYNGEE. The CDR3 length is 13 residues. Between the trimmed V and J ends, which lost 4 bases and 2 bases, there was a span of 8 bases. The CDR3 DNA is TGTGCCAGCAGCCGGTTAACCACAGATACGCAGTATTTT. Its protein is CASSRLTTDTQYF.

This clonotype was picked up many times. The rearrangement uses TRBV12-3 or TRBV12-4 and TRBJ2-6; D is unclear. The CDR3 totals 14 residues. V was trimmed by 6 bases and J by 0 bases, leaving 6 bases between them. This CDR3 is CASSWSSGANVLTF. CDR3 DNA: TGTGCCAGCAGCTGGAGCTCTGGGGCCAACGTCCTGACTTTC.

The table lists this clonotype with a few counts. J is TRBJ2-3 and V is TRBV7-2; D possibly corresponds to TRBD2 (5 bases). CDR3 length: 16 residues. Germline values: CDR1 SGHTA, CDR2 FQGNSA. V shed 0 bases and J shed 4 bases, with 14 bases lying between them. CDR3 amino acids: CASSLAPSLPSDTQYF. The DNA of the CDR3 is TGTGCCAGCAGCTTAGCGCCTAGCCTACCTTCAGATACGCAGTATTTT. The variable domain in full, completed from reference TRBV7-2 and TRBJ2-3, reads GAGVSQSPSNKVTEKGKDVELRCDPISGHTALYWYRQSLGQGLEFLIYFQGNSAPDKSGLPSDRFSAERTGGSVSTLTIQRTQQEDSAVYLCASSLAPSLPSDTQYFGPGTRLTVL.

This clonotype was detected a few times. The rearrangement uses TRBV11-3 and TRBJ2-2; TRBD2 aligns across 14 bases. CDR1 is SGHNT and CDR2 is YENEEA in the germline V gene. The V and J ends lost 0 bases and 1 base, in that order; junction bases with no gene match: 1. The CDR3 totals 18 residues. In DNA, the CDR3 is TGTGCCAGCAGCTTAGAGGGACTAGCGGGAGAGAACACCGGGGAGCTGTTTTTT. Its protein product is CASSLEGLAGENTGELFF.

This rearrangement joins TRBV7-6 to TRBJ1-1; 7 nucleotides agree with TRBD1. This CDR3 region has 18 residues. After removal of 3 bases from V and 1 base from J, the junction contained 14 bases not matched to a gene. Looked up from germline, CDR1 is SGHVS and CDR2 is FNYEAQ. The CDR3 here is CASSFFRIMRGRNTEAFF. The CDR3, as DNA: TGTGCCAGCAGCTTTTTCCGTATAATGAGGGGGCGGAACACTGAAGCTTTCTTT.

This clonotype was detected ten times or more. V and J are TRBV12-5 and TRBJ2-1; the D gene is possibly TRBD2 (5 bases). The CDR3 is 14 amino acids. With 4 bases removed from V and 5 bases from J, the gap between germline ends came to 12 bases. CDR1 is LGHNT, CDR2 FRNRAP, per germline. The DNA for the CDR3 is TGTGCTAGTGGTTACGGACTGGCGAACAATGAGCAGTTCTTC. Residues: CASGYGLANNEQFF.

Only one count was recorded for this clonotype. This chain uses TRBV6-6 with TRBJ1-2; D ambiguous. Per germline, CDR1 MNHNY and CDR2 SVGAGI (reference sequence). The CDR3 extends over 16 amino acids. Trimming shortened V by 0 bases and J by 0 bases, and 11 bases separated the two germline ends. DNA of the CDR3: TGTGCCAGCAGTTACTCCGGGCTTGTTCCTAACTATGGCTACACCTTC. Its translation: CASSYSGLVPNYGYTF.